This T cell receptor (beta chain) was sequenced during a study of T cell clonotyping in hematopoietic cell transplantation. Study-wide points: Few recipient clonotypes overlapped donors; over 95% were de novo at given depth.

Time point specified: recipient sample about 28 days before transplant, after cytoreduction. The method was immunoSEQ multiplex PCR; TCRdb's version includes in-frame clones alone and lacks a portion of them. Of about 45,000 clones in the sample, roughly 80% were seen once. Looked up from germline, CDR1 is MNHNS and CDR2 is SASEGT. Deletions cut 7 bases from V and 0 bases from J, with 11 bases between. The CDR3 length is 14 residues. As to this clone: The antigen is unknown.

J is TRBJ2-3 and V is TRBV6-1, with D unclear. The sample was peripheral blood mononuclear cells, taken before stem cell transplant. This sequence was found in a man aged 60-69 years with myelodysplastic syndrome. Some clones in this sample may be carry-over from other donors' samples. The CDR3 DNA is TGTGCCAGCACCCCGTTCTCTAGCACAGATACGCAGTATTTT. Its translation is CASTPFSSTDTQYF.